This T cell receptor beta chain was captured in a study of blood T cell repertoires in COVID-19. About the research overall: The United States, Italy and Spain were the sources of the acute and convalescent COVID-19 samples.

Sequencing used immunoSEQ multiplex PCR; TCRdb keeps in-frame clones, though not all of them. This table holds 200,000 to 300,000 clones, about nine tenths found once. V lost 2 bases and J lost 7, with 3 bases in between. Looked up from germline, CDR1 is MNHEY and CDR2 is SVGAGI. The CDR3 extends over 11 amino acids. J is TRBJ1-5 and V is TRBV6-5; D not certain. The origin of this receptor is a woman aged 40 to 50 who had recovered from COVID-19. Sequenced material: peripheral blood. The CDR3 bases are TGTGCCAGCAGTTACCCACAGCCCCAGCATTTT. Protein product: CASSYPQPQHF.